The clone carrying this T cell receptor beta chain was picked up a small number of times. Its antigen is as yet unknown. A single record per CDR3 protein comes from TCRdb applying MiXCR to the RT-PCR reads. The table has about 580,000 distinct CDR3 sequences, about 15% seen once. The entry originates in a study of response to subunit inactivated influenza vaccine. The study, taken as a whole, reports: Researchers suggested that each seasonal influenza vaccination recruits few new T cells.

The CDR3 extends over 16 amino acids. CDR1 is SEHNR and CDR2 is FQNEAQ in the germline V gene (reference sequence). V dropped 5 bases and J dropped 3; count of bases not matched to a gene: 6. This chain connects TRBV7-9 to TRBJ2-3, with 12 positions matching TRBD1. The TCR comes from a man aged 45 to 65 who received an inactivated influenza vaccine. This specimen consisted of PBMCs from blood, obtained 11 to 12 days after vaccination. The CDR3 bases are TGTGCCAGCAGCGAGGGACAGGGGGCTGTAACAGATACGCAGTATTTT. Its protein is CASSEGQGAVTDTQYF.